These 31 T cell receptor beta chains came from one sample sequenced in a study of lymphopenia after photon versus proton radiotherapy. The data were produced by immunoSEQ multiplex PCR, yet TCRdb's version contains in-frame clones alone and is incomplete. The top ten clones hold about 22% of a sample with around 25,000 clones, 84% of them seen once. Sequencing used peripheral blood, obtained from a patient treated with photon-based radiotherapy. The receptors were sampled from a middle-aged man with gastric cancer.

This chain uses TRBV2 with TRBJ2-1; D possibly matches TRBD1 or TRBD2 (5 bases each). Trimming removed 7 bases at V and 9 bases at J, with 10 bases between. Germline V lookup: CDR1 SNHLY, CDR2 FYNNEI. The CDR3 is 11 residues long. CDR3: CASTSGSEQFF. The CDR3 coding sequence is TGTGCCAGCACTTCAGGGAGTGAGCAGTTCTTC.

The J gene is TRBJ1-2, the V gene TRBV30; D gene unclear. Germline-derived CDR1 and CDR2 are GTSNPN and SVGIG (reference sequence). This CDR3 has 14 residues. Between the trimmed V and J ends, which lost 3 bases and 0 bases, there was a span of 11 bases. CDR3 DNA: TGTGCCTGGAGCTCTTTCCAGGCTAACTATGGCTACACCTTC. Translation gives CAWSSFQANYGYTF. The full variable domain, with the rest looked up from reference TRBV30 and TRBJ1-2, is SQTIHQWPATLVQPVGSPLSLECTVEGTSNPNLYWYRQAAGRGLQLLFYSVGIGQISSEVPQNLSASRPQDRQFILSSKKLLLSDSGFYLCAWSSFQANYGYTFGSGTRLTVV.

This chain joins TRBV6-1 and TRBJ2-3; no firm D call. The CDR3 has 15 amino acids. Trimming cost V 1 base and J 0 bases, with 8 bases left between them. Germline V gene data show CDR1 as MNHNS and CDR2 as SASEGT. CDR3 sequence (DNA): TGTGCCAGCAGTGAAGGGTGGGTAAGCACAGATACGCAGTATTTT. Residues: CASSEGWVSTDTQYF.

The rearrangement joins TRBV7-2 to TRBJ1-3; D gene ambiguous. Germline CDR1 and CDR2: SGHTA and FQGNSA. V was shortened by 1 base and J by 0 bases, with 7 bases between the two germline ends. This CDR3 region has 15 residues. DNA of the CDR3: TGTGCCAGCAGCTTAGTCTTTGGCTCTGGAAACACCATATATTTT. It yields the protein CASSLVFGSGNTIYF.

This clone was observed a single time. The chain links TRBV5-6 to TRBJ1-4, with D unclear. CDR3 length: 15 amino acids. V lost 0 bases, J lost 8 bases, and 14 bases lay in between. Germline V gene data show CDR1 as SGHDT and CDR2 as YYEEEE. The CDR3 coding sequence is TGTGCCAGCAGCTTGGGACCACATTCTCGGGAAAAACTGTTTTTT. Amino acids: CASSLGPHSREKLFF.

This clone was observed a few times. The J gene is TRBJ1-6, the V gene TRBV5-4; no clear D gene. The CDR3 contains 15 residues. Germline V CDR1 and CDR2: SGHNT, YYREEE (reference sequence). Trimming took 5 bases from V and 0 from J, leaving 9 bases between them. The CDR3 DNA follows: TGTGCCAGCAGTCCTACTCCCTCCTATAATTCACCCCTCCACTTT. This gives the protein CASSPTPSYNSPLHF.

This clone came up a few times. The chain couples TRBV15 to TRBJ1-6; D might be TRBD1 (5 bases). V lost 0 bases to trimming and J lost 2 bases, with 11 bases between them. The germline V gene encodes CDR1 LNHNV and CDR2 YYDKDF (reference sequence). The length of the CDR3 is 17 residues. CDR3: CATSRDPRDPYNSPLHF. The CDR3 coding sequence is TGTGCCACCAGCAGAGATCCCCGGGACCCCTATAATTCACCCCTCCACTTT.

The chain links TRBV28 to TRBJ2-7, with 7 bases matching TRBD1. Looked up from germline, CDR1 is MDHEN and CDR2 is SYDVKM. V lost 6 bases to trimming and J lost 0 bases; unmatched junction nucleotides: 5. CDR3 length equals 14 residues. The CDR3, as DNA: TGTGCCAGCAGGAGACAGGGAGACTCCTACGAGCAGTACTTC. Its protein product is CASRRQGDSYEQYF.

The V gene is TRBV4-1, the J gene TRBJ1-1; D ambiguous. With 3 bases removed from V and 6 bases from J, the gap between germline ends came to 17 bases. CDR3 length: 15 residues. The germline gives CDR1 MGHRA, CDR2 YSYEKL. The CDR3 reads CASSHNRDGSAEAFF. CDR3 nucleotide sequence: TGCGCCAGCAGCCATAACCGCGACGGGAGCGCTGAAGCTTTCTTT.

The genes are TRBV18 and TRBJ2-3, with 9 bases matching TRBD2. With 6 bases clipped from V and 2 bases from J, the junction kept 6 bases outside the gene matches. This CDR3 contains 15 residues. The germline CDR1 and CDR2 sequences are KGHSH and LQKENI. The CDR3, as DNA: TGTGCCAGCTCCCCAAGCGGGGGGTACACAGATACGCAGTATTTT. Translated: CASSPSGGYTDTQYF.

The chain recombines TRBV7-8 with TRBJ1-5; the D is unclear. Deletions cut 1 base from V and 3 bases from J, with 13 bases between. Germline lookup yields CDR1 SGHVS and CDR2 FQNEAQ. The CDR3 sequence is 16 residues long. The CDR3 DNA reads TGTGCCAGCAGCTTAGATGTTCCCGGCCACAATCAGCCCCAGCATTTT. It specifies CASSLDVPGHNQPQHF. The variable domain in full, with the rest retrieved from reference TRBV7-8 and TRBJ1-5, is GAGVSQSPRYKVAKRGQDVALRCDPISGHVSLFWYQQALGQGPEFLTYFQNEAQLDKSGLPSDRFFAERPEGSVSTLKIQRTQQEDSAVYLCASSLDVPGHNQPQHFGDGTRLSIL.

J is TRBJ1-2 and V is TRBV5-8; 10 nucleotides align to TRBD1. CDR3 length: 14 amino acids. J lost 7 bases, V lost 4 bases, and 7 bases had no gene match. Germline V gives CDR1 SGHTS, CDR2 YDEGEE. The CDR3 DNA reads TGTGCCAGCAGCCCTGACAGGGGGCGCGGTGGCTACACCTTC. Amino acids: CASSPDRGRGGYTF.

CDR3 nucleotide sequence: TGTGCCAGCAGCTTGAGGTACAGGGCTGGGGCCAACGTCCTGACTTTC. Protein sequence: CASSLRYRAGANVLTF. V usage is TRBV7-6 and J usage is TRBJ2-6, with D possibly matching TRBD1 (6 bases). This CDR3 region has 16 residues. Germline V gene lookup returns CDR1 SGHVS and CDR2 FNYEAQ. V was trimmed by 3 bases and J by 2 bases, leaving 11 bases between them.

The V and J genes are TRBV4-1 and TRBJ2-2, with 7 bases matching TRBD1. The CDR3 has 14 amino acids. With V trimmed by 1 base and J by 5 bases, 1 base remained unmatched. Germline-derived CDR1 and CDR2 are MGHRA and YSYEKL. CDR3 DNA sequence: TGCGCCAGCAGCCAAGTACAGGGGACCGGGGAGCTGTTTTTT. It specifies CASSQVQGTGELFF.

This clone was counted between two and nine times. The gene calls are TRBV7-9 and TRBJ2-4; D is perhaps TRBD2 (7 bases). CDR3 size: 16 residues. Per germline, CDR1 SEHNR and CDR2 FQNEAQ (reference sequence). V was shortened by 5 bases and J by 8 bases, with 22 bases between the two germline ends. DNA of the CDR3: TGTGCCAGCAGCCAAGAGGGCACAGGGAGGGGCGACATTCAGTACTTC. Translating gives CASSQEGTGRGDIQYF.

The chain carries TRBV6-5 and TRBJ2-7; 7 nucleotides line up with TRBD1. The CDR3 spans 11 residues. The V gene's germline CDR1 is MNHEY and CDR2 SVGAGI. Germline trimming cut 6 bases from V and 4 bases from J; bases unmatched to any gene: 0. The CDR3 loop reads CASRDRYEQYF. CDR3 coding DNA: TGTGCCAGCAGGGACAGGTACGAGCAGTACTTC.

By its share, this clone is large. This chain links TRBV5-4 with TRBJ2-7; either TRBD1 or TRBD2 may fit D (5 bases each). The germline V gene encodes CDR1 SGHNT and CDR2 YYREEE (reference sequence). Trimming shortened V by 4 bases and J by 3 bases, and 14 bases separated the two germline ends. The CDR3 runs 14 residues. CDR3 DNA sequence: TGTGCCAGCAGCACATCGGGACGGGGCTACGAGCAGTACTTC. Translating it yields CASSTSGRGYEQYF.

The chain links TRBV5-1 to TRBJ1-1; D remains ambiguous. V lost 3 bases, J lost 1 base, and 7 bases lay in between. This CDR3 has 13 residues. Germline CDR1 and CDR2: SGHRS and YFSETQ. CDR3 sequence reads: CASSSLWNTEAFF. CDR3 sequence (DNA): TGCGCCAGCAGCTCGCTATGGAACACTGAAGCTTTCTTT.

The chain couples TRBV7-2 to TRBJ2-7; D tentatively reads TRBD1 or TRBD2 (5 bases each). The CDR3 totals 15 residues. Germline CDR1 and CDR2: SGHTA and FQGNSA. The V and J ends lost 0 bases and 2 bases respectively, with 11 bases between them. This CDR3 reads CASSLAAQGPYEQYF. CDR3 sequence (DNA): TGTGCCAGCAGCTTAGCGGCGCAGGGACCCTACGAGCAGTACTTC.

This chain links TRBV6-6 with TRBJ1-5; D not resolved. The CDR3 has 13 residues. Germline CDR1 reads MNHNY; CDR2 reads SVGAGI (reference sequence). V was shortened by 8 bases and J by 4 bases, with 12 bases between the two germline ends. The CDR3 DNA sequence: TGTGCCAGCGCGGAGGGAGCAAATCAGCCCCAGCATTTT. Translated: CASAEGANQPQHF.

This clone was detected only a few times. The rearrangement uses TRBV5-1 and TRBJ2-2; TRBD1 aligns across 7 bases. The CDR3 runs 15 residues. V was pared by 4 bases and J by 0 bases, with 3 bases of the junction left unmatched. Germline assignment: CDR1 SGHRS and CDR2 YFSETQ. This chain's CDR3 is CASSTTGSNTGELFF. In DNA, the CDR3 is TGCGCCAGCAGCACGACAGGGTCGAACACCGGGGAGCTGTTTTTT.

The genes are TRBV7-2 and TRBJ1-5, with TRBD1 as a possible D gene (6 bases). The germline V gene encodes CDR1 SGHTA and CDR2 FQGNSA. V was pared by 4 bases and J by 0 bases, with 13 bases between. The CDR3 is 16 amino acids. The CDR3 region has the DNA TGTGCCAGCAGCTCTGAGGGGGTGGTTAGCAATCAGCCCCAGCATTTT. This encodes CASSSEGVVSNQPQHF.

V and J are TRBV6-6 and TRBJ1-5; maybe TRBD1 (5 bases). Per the germline V gene, CDR1 is MNHNY and CDR2 is SVGAGI (reference sequence). This CDR3 spans 14 amino acids. Trimming took 10 bases from V and 1 from J, leaving 14 bases between them. This chain's CDR3 is CATYQWGSNQPQHF. The CDR3, as DNA: TGTGCCACCTACCAGTGGGGGAGCAATCAGCCCCAGCATTTT.

The J gene is TRBJ1-2, the V gene TRBV9, with a tentative D call TRBD1 (6 bases). The CDR3 contains 15 residues. V was pared by 3 bases and J by 5 bases, with 17 bases between. Germline values: CDR1 SGDLS, CDR2 YYNGEE. CDR3 DNA: TGTGCCAGCAGCGCCCTGGGGGGCTCGGGGTATGGCTACACCTTC. Translating gives CASSALGGSGYGYTF. The full variable domain, rest sourced from reference TRBV9 and TRBJ1-2, is DSGVTQTPKHLITATGQRVTLRCSPRSGDLSVYWYQQSLDQGLQFLIQYYNGEERAKGNILERFSAQQFPDLHSELNLSSLELGDSALYFCASSALGGSGYGYTFGSGTRLTVV.

This clone was recorded once. The chain links TRBV30 to TRBJ1-2; D is undetermined. V lost 2 bases and J 4 bases, leaving 5 bases between the germline ends. This CDR3 is built from 11 residues. The germline V gene has CDR1 GTSNPN and CDR2 SVGIG (reference sequence). The CDR3 DNA is TGTGCCTGGAGTTTGTCCTATGGCTACACCTTC. This translates into CAWSLSYGYTF.

V gene TRBV9 combines with J gene TRBJ2-2, with 11 bases matching TRBD2. The J segment lost 4 bases and the V segment lost 3 bases, leaving 5 bases of the junction unmatched. The CDR3 contains 16 residues. From germline, CDR1 is SGDLS and CDR2 YYNGEE. CDR3 bases: TGTGCCAGCAGCGGCCTCGGGACTAGCGGCACCGGGGAGCTGTTTTTT. Its translation: CASSGLGTSGTGELFF.

The chain combines TRBV30 with TRBJ1-2; TRBD1 is a possible D gene (5 bases). The CDR3 covers 13 residues. Germline V gene sequence: CDR1 GTSNPN, CDR2 SVGIG (reference sequence). Trimming left V 0 bases short and J 8 bases short, with 13 bases between. CDR3 sequence reads: CAWSVSLGDGYTF. Here the CDR3 DNA reads TGTGCCTGGAGTGTGTCTTTAGGGGACGGCTACACCTTC.

This clone was recorded a few times. The rearrangement links TRBV7-9 to TRBJ1-3; D is unclear. From germline, CDR1 is SEHNR and CDR2 FQNEAQ (reference sequence). Between the trimmed V and J ends, which lost 1 base and 4 bases, there was a span of 11 bases. The CDR3 is 15 residues long. The CDR3 loop is CASSLVTGTGNTIYF. The CDR3 region has the DNA TGTGCCAGCAGCTTAGTCACGGGAACCGGAAACACCATATATTTT.

The count of this clone is one. The rearrangement links TRBV29-1 to TRBJ1-1; possible D gene TRBD1, 6 bases. V shed 4 bases and J shed 11 bases, with 14 bases lying between them. CDR3 length: 11 residues. Germline values: CDR1 SQVTM, CDR2 ANQGSEA. The CDR3 coding sequence is TGCAGCGTTGTTACGGCGAGGGGGGCTTTCTTT. Translating gives CSVVTARGAFF.

This rearrangement joins TRBV6-9 to TRBJ2-7; a possible D gene is TRBD2 (6 bases). Trimming pared 5 bases from V and 4 bases from J, leaving 18 bases between. The CDR3 is made up of 15 amino acids. CDR1 and CDR2 from the germline V gene are MNHGY and SVAAGI. CDR3 coding DNA: TGTGCCAGCAGTGACTTAGCCGGCGGGGAGTACGAGCAGTACTTC. It codes for CASSDLAGGEYEQYF.

V is TRBV29-1 and J is TRBJ1-1; 8 bases line up with TRBD1. With V trimmed by 7 bases and J by 2 bases, 9 bases remained unmatched. This CDR3 has 14 amino acids. Germline-derived CDR1 and CDR2 are SQVTM and ANQGSEA. CDR3 sequence: CSALQGAGNTEAFF. In nucleotides, the CDR3 is TGCAGCGCACTTCAGGGGGCGGGAAACACTGAAGCTTTCTTT.